These T cell receptor beta chains were read from a single sample in a study of T cells expressing NK-cell markers. TCRdb re-called the 5' RACE reads and catalogs CDR3 proteins one per entry, DNA excluded. The specimen's table records 150,000 to 170,000 distinct CDR3 sequences. The sequenced sample consisted of blood T cells: a sorted CD56 or NKG2C T cell subset, CD4+ or CD8+ T cells, or bulk PBMC T cells (not recorded which). Receptors originate from a woman aged 45-60 years in good health. The CDR3 runs from the conserved cysteine through the conserved F or W.

j_gene | v_gene | CDR3aa
TRBJ2-7 | TRBV12-3/TRBV12-4 | CASSLGEWDEQYF
TRBJ2-1 | TRBV3-1 | CASSQVLRPAYNEQFF
TRBJ2-7 | TRBV7-9 | CASSSSRRNYEQYF
TRBJ2-1 | TRBV20-1 | CSALSGLKGGEQFF
TRBJ2-1 | TRBV13 | CASSSSTFTGTGRDEQFF
TRBJ2-1 | TRBV12-3/TRBV12-4 | CASSQAPYNEQFF
TRBJ2-7 | TRBV19 | CASRTSPGQKYEQYF
TRBJ2-5 | TRBV2 | CASKSDGGNQETQYF
TRBJ2-2 | TRBV29-1 | CSVVGWAGELFF
TRBJ1-1 | TRBV7-8 | CASSLGMVNTEAFF
TRBJ2-1 | TRBV13 | CASSSKLDRVGEQFF
TRBJ1-5 | TRBV27 | CASSLGGVGQPQHF
TRBJ2-7 | TRBV28 | CASNTGTPAYEQYF
TRBJ2-6 | TRBV5-1 | CASSARDSLSSGANVLTF
TRBJ2-1 | TRBV12-3/TRBV12-4 | CASSLTGDQFF
TRBJ2-7 | TRBV27 | CASSFGTGYHEQYF
TRBJ2-1 | TRBV4-1 | CASSHRDGVSVEQFF
TRBJ2-1 | TRBV7-9 | CASSPNGNEQFF
TRBJ1-4 | TRBV7-9 | CATNPGAGEKLFF
TRBJ1-1 | TRBV19 | CASTETGGTEAFF
TRBJ2-4 | TRBV11-3 | CASRGPKNIQYF
TRBJ2-4 | TRBV12-3/TRBV12-4 | CASSNRTGNIQYF
TRBJ2-5 | TRBV20-1 | CSARVAGETQYF
TRBJ2-3 | TRBV12-3/TRBV12-4 | CASSLARRLADFTDTQYF
TRBJ2-5 | TRBV7-7 | CASSLRTSGEETQYF
TRBJ2-7 | TRBV29-1 | CSAGPSSGSTYEQYF
TRBJ2-7 | TRBV4-1 | CASSQGGYEQYF
TRBJ2-3 | TRBV27 | CASSPMDTTDTQYF
TRBJ2-6 | TRBV27 | CASSSSGANVLTF
TRBJ2-2 | TRBV13 | CASSLPGPNTGELFF
TRBJ2-7 | TRBV27 | CASSTDRGGEQYF
TRBJ2-4 | TRBV7-8 | CASSLSAGGVAKNIQYF
TRBJ1-2 | TRBV5-5 | CASSLEDGTIYGYTF
TRBJ2-3 | TRBV6-5 | CASRLLAGGLGLDTQYF
TRBJ1-6 | TRBV19 | CASSISVGSPLHF
TRBJ2-1 | TRBV11-2 | CASTLGYERGRSYNEQFF
TRBJ2-7 | TRBV20-1 | CSARAPPGLVYEQYF
TRBJ2-1 | TRBV6-5 | CASSLTSGSERNEQFF
TRBJ2-1 | TRBV7-2 | CASSLTSGTGAEQFF
TRBJ2-7 | TRBV28 | CASSPLPGQGYEQYF
TRBJ2-1 | TRBV7-2 | CASSFGSGHISYNEQFF